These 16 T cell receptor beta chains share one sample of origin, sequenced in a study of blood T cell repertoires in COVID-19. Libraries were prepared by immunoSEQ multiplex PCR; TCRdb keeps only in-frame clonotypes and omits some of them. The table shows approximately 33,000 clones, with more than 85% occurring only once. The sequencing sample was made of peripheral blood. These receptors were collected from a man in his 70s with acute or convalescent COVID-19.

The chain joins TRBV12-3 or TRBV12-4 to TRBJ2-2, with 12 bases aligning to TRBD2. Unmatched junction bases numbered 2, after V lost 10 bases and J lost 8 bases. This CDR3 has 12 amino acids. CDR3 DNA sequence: TGTGCCACCGGACTAGCGGGAGGGGAGCTGTTTTTT. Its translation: CATGLAGGELFF.

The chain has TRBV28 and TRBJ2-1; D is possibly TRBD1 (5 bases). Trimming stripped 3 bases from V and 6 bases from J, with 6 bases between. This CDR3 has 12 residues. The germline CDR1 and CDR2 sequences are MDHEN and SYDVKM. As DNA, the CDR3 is TGTGCCAGCAGTTTGACAGTCAATGAGCAGTTCTTC. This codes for CASSLTVNEQFF.

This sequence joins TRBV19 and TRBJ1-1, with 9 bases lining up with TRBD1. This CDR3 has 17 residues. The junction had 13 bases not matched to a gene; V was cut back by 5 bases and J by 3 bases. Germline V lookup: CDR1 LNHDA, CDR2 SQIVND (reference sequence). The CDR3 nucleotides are TGTGCCAGTAGTTCGACGGGACAGGGATTTAAGGACACTGAAGCTTTCTTT. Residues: CASSSTGQGFKDTEAFF.

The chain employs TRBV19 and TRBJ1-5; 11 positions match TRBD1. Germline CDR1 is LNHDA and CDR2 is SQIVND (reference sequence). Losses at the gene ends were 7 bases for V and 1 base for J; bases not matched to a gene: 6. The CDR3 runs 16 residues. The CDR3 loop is CASTPWDRGSNQPQHF. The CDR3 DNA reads TGTGCCAGTACCCCGTGGGACAGGGGGAGCAATCAGCCCCAGCATTTT.

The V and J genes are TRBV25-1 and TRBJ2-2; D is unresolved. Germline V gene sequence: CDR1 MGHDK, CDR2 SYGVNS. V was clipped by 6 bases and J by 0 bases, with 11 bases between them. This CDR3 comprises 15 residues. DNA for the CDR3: TGTGCCAGCAGCTCTGTCGGTACGAACACCGGGGAGCTGTTTTTT. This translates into CASSSVGTNTGELFF.

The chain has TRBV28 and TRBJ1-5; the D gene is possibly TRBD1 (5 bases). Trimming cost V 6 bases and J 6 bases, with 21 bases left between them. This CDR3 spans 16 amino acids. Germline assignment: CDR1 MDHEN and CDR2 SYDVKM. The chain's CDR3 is CASSHGGGELGQPQHF. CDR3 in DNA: TGTGCCAGCAGCCACGGGGGAGGGGAACTGGGTCAGCCCCAGCATTTT.

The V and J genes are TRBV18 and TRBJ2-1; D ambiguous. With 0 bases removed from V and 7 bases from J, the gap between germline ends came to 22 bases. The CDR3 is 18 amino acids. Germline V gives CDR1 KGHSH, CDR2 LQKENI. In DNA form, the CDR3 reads TGTGCCAGCTCACCACCTATCTATGATAGAGGCATATGGAATGAGCAGTTCTTC. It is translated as CASSPPIYDRGIWNEQFF.

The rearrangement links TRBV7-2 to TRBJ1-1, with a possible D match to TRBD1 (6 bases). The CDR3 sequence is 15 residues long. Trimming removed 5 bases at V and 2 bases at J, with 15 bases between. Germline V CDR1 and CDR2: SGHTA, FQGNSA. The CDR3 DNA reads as TGTGCCAGCAGCCACCTACGACAGGACAACACTGAAGCTTTCTTT. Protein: CASSHLRQDNTEAFF. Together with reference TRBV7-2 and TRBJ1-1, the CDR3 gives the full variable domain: GAGVSQSPSNKVTEKGKDVELRCDPISGHTALYWYRQSLGQGLEFLIYFQGNSAPDKSGLPSDRFSAERTGGSVSTLTIQRTQQEDSAVYLCASSHLRQDNTEAFFGQGTRLTVV.

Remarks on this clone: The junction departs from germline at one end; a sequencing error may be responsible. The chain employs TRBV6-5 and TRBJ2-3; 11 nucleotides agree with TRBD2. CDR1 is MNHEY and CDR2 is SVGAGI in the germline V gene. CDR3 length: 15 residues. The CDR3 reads CASSPTSGSRDTQYF. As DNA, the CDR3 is TGTGCCAGCAGTCCTACTAGCGGGAGCAGAGATACGCAGTATTTT.

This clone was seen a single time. CDR3 amino acids: CASSPGGWVNTEAFF. CDR3 nucleotide sequence: TGTGCCAGCAGCCCAGGGGGTTGGGTAAACACTGAAGCTTTCTTT. The rearrangement uses TRBV6-5 and TRBJ1-1; TRBD1 agrees at 7 bases. The CDR3 totals 15 residues. Unmatched junction bases numbered 9, after V lost 6 bases and J lost 2 bases. CDR1 is MNHEY, CDR2 SVGAGI, per germline.

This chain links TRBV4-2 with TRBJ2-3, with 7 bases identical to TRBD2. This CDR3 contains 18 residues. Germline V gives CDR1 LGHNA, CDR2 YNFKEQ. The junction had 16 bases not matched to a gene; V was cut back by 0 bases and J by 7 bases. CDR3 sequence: CASSQESKLAPPQHTQYF. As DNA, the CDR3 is TGTGCCAGCAGCCAAGAAAGTAAACTAGCGCCTCCCCAGCATACGCAGTATTTT.

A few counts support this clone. The CDR3 nucleotides read TGTGCCAGCAGCTTAGTTGGCTTTGGGAGACTTATGAACACTGAAGCTTTCTTT. This sequence encodes CASSLVGFGRLMNTEAFF. This chain connects TRBV11-2 to TRBJ1-1, with D unclear. CDR1 is SGHAT, CDR2 FQNNGV, per germline. V was trimmed by 1 base and J by 0 bases, leaving 18 bases between them. This CDR3 comprises 18 residues.

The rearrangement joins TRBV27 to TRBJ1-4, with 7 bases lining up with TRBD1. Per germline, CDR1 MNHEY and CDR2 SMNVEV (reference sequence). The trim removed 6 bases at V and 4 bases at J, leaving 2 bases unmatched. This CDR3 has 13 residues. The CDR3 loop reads CASSGTVNEKLFF. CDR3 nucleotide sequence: TGTGCCAGCAGCGGGACAGTTAATGAAAAACTGTTTTTT.

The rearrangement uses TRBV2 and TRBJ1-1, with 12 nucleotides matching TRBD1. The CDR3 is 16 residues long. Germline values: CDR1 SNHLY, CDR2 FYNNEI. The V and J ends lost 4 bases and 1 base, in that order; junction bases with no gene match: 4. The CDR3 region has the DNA TGTGCCAGCAGTGGGGGACAGGGGGCTTGGAACACTGAAGCTTTCTTT. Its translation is CASSGGQGAWNTEAFF. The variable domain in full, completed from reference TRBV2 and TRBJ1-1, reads EPEVTQTPSHQVTQMGQEVILRCVPISNHLYFYWYRQILGQKVEFLVSFYNNEISEKSEIFDDQFSVERPDGSNFTLKIRSTKLEDSAMYFCASSGGQGAWNTEAFFGQGTRLTVV.

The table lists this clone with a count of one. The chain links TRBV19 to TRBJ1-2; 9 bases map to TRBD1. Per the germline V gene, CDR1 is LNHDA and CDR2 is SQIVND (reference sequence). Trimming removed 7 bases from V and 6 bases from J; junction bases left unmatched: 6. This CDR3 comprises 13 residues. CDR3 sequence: CASTPGQGHGYTF. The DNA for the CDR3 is TGTGCCAGTACCCCGGGACAGGGACATGGCTACACCTTC.

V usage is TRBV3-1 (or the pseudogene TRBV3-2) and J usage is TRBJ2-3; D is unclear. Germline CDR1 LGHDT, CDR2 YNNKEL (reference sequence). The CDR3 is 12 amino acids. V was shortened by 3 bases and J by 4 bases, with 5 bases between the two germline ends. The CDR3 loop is CASSHYADTQYF. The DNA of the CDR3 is TGTGCCAGCAGCCATTATGCAGATACGCAGTATTTT.